This is a list of T cell receptor beta chains from one sample in a study of human T cells and chemical hapten exposure. TCRdb re-derived calls from the RACE reads in MiXCR, one entry per CDR3 protein. The sample lists 100,000 to 150,000 distinct CDR3 sequences, about 8.2% occurring once. Sequenced: whole blood. All receptors come from a male donor in good health. Some clones in this sample may be carry-over from other donors' samples. Both conserved end residues are part of each CDR3. Fields, in order: V gene, D gene, J gene, clone size, CDR3 protein, CDR3 DNA. D genes are given only for firm matches. Clone size is stated in some rows and not others, as once, few, many or a class when expanded.

TRBV12-3/TRBV12-4	TRBD2	TRBJ2-5	-	CASSPIAGGIQETQYF	TGTGCCAGCAGTCCAATAGCGGGAGGCATCCAAGAGACCCAGTACTTC
TRBV5-4	TRBD2	TRBJ2-2	-	CVSSFGLAGGPSGELFF	TGTGTCAGCAGCTTCGGACTAGCGGGAGGGCCATCCGGGGAGCTGTTTTTT
TRBV5-6	-	TRBJ1-5	-	CASSFYGNSNQPQHF	TGTGCCAGCAGCTTCTACGGGAATAGCAATCAGCCCCAGCATTTT
TRBV20-1	-	TRBJ1-5	-	CSALLQGGQPQHF	TGCAGTGCTCTTCTCCAGGGAGGTCAGCCCCAGCATTTT
TRBV19	TRBD1	TRBJ1-1	-	CASNQGAGAFF	TGTGCCAGTAACCAGGGGGCCGGAGCTTTCTTT
TRBV7-2	TRBD1	TRBJ2-5	many	CASSLQQGPETQYF	TGTGCCAGCAGCTTACAACAGGGGCCAGAGACCCAGTACTTC
TRBV11-2	-	TRBJ2-7	few	CASSFGHNYEQYF	TGTGCCAGCAGCTTCGGACATAACTACGAGCAGTACTTC
TRBV18	-	TRBJ2-1	-	CASSPPERTYNEQFF	TGTGCCAGCTCACCACCCGAGAGGACCTACAATGAGCAGTTCTTC
TRBV5-1	TRBD2	TRBJ2-3	few	CASSLGDGTRATDTQYF	TGCGCCAGCAGCTTGGGGGACGGGACTAGAGCAACAGATACGCAGTATTTT
TRBV14	TRBD1	TRBJ1-2	few	CASSQGQAVGNGYTF	TGTGCCAGCAGCCAGGGACAGGCGGTCGGAAATGGCTACACCTTC
TRBV4-3	TRBD2	TRBJ2-5	few	CASSQDATSGGSQETQYF	TGCGCCAGCAGCCAAGATGCGACTAGCGGGGGGTCCCAAGAGACCCAGTACTTC